This T cell receptor beta chain is from a study of blood T cell repertoires in COVID-19. Study at large: The study drew acute and convalescent COVID-19 samples from the United States, Italy and Spain.

This clone was observed once. Per the authors' pipeline: The authors estimated nucleated cell counts from reference gene primer amplification. Using immunoSEQ multiplex PCR, the repertoire was profiled, and TCRdb retains in-frame clones only, with some absent. V and J calls plus clone size are reproduced from that table; the DNA served to infer D and trimming. The top ten clones hold 0.8% to 1% of a sample with about 280,000 clones, around 90% of them seen once. Germline V gene data show CDR1 as KGHSH and CDR2 as LQKENI. The CDR3 loop spans 16 amino acids. The V gene lost 2 bases and the J gene lost 6 bases, with 20 bases spanning the gap.

Material for sequencing was PBMCs or T cells enriched from blood (not recorded which). This TCR came from a woman aged 30 to 39 who had recovered from COVID-19. The genes are TRBV18 and TRBJ2-7, with D possibly TRBD1 on 6 matching bases. In DNA form, the CDR3 reads TGTGCCAGCTCACCAGCGATAGGGGGAAGTTTAGGCGAGCAGTACTTC. Translating it yields CASSPAIGGSLGEQYF.